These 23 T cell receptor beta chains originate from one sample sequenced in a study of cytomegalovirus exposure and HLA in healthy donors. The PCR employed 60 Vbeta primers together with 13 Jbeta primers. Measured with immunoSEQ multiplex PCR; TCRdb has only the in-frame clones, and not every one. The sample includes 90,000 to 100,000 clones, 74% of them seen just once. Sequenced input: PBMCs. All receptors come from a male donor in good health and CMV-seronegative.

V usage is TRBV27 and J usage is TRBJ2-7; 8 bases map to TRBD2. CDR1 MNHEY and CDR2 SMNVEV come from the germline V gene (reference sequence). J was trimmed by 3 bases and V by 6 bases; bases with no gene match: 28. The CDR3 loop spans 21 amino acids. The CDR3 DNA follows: TGTGCCAGCAGACAAATACCTCTAGGGTTCCCCCCCGGGGGGGGATACTACGAGCAGTACTTC. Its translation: CASRQIPLGFPPGGGYYEQYF.

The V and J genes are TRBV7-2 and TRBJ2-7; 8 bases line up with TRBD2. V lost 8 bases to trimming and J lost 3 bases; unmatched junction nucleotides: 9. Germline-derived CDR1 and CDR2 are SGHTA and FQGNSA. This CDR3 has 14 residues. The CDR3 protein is CASCVTSACYEQYF. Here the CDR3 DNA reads TGTGCCAGCTGCGTGACTAGCGCTTGCTACGAGCAGTACTTC.

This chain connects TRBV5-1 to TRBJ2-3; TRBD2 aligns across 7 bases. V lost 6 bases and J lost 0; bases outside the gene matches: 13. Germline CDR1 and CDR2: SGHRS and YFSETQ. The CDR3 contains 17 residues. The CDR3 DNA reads TGCGCCAGCACGGTCGTGGGGCTAGCGGCTAGCACAGATACGCAGTATTTT. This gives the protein CASTVVGLAASTDTQYF.

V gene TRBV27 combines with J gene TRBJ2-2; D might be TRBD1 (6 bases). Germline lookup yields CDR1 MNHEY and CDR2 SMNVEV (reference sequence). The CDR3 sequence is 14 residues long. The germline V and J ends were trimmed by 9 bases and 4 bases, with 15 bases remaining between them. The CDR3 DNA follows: TGTGCCAGTAAAACAGGGTTGGGCACCGGGGAGCTGTTTTTT. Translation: CASKTGLGTGELFF.

CDR3 residues: CASSAGRGNEQYF. As DNA, the CDR3 is TGTGCCAGCAGCGCCGGTAGAGGGAACGAGCAGTACTTC. The chain is built from TRBV9 and TRBJ2-7; maybe TRBD2 (5 bases). The CDR3 spans 13 residues. Trimming left V 3 bases short and J 5 bases short, with 12 bases between. Looked up from germline, CDR1 is SGDLS and CDR2 is YYNGEE.

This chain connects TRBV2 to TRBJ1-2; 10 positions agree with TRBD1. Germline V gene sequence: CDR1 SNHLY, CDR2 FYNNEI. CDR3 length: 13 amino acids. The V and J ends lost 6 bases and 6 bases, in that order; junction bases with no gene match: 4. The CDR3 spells CASRLGTGDGYTF. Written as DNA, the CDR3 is TGTGCCAGCAGGTTAGGGACAGGGGATGGCTACACCTTC. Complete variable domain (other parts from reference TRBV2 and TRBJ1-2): EPEVTQTPSHQVTQMGQEVILRCVPISNHLYFYWYRQILGQKVEFLVSFYNNEISEKSEIFDDQFSVERPDGSNFTLKIRSTKLEDSAMYFCASRLGTGDGYTFGSGTRLTVV.

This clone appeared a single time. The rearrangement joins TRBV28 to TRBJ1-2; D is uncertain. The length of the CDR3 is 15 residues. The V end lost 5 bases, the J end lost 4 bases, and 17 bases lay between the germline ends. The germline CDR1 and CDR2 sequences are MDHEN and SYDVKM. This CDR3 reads CASSAPGGLTYGYTF. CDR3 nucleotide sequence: TGTGCCAGCAGTGCCCCGGGAGGTTTAACCTATGGCTACACCTTC.

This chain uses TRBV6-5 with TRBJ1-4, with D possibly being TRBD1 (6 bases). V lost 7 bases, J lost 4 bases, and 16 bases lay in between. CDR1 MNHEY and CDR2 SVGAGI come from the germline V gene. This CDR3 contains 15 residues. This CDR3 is CASNSGRGVNEKLFF. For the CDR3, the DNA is TGTGCCAGCAATTCCGGGAGGGGGGTTAATGAAAAACTGTTTTTT.

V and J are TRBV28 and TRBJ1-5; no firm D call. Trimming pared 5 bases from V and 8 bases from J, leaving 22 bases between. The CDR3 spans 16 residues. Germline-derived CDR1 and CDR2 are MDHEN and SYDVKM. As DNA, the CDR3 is TGTGCCAGCAGTCCCCCCGGTGGGCAGGATGAAGAGCCCCAGCATTTT. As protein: CASSPPGGQDEEPQHF.

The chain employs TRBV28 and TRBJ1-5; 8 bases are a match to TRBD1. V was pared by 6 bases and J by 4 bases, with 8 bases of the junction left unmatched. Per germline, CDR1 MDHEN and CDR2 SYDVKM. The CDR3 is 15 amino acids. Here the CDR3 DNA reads TGTGCCAGCAGACCCGACAGGGGAAGGAATCAGCCCCAGCATTTT. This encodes CASRPDRGRNQPQHF.

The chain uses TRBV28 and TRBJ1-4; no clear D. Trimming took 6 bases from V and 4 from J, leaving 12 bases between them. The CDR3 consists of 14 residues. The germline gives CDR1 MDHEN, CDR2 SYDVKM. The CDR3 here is CASSVLRHNEKLFF. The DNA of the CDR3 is TGTGCCAGCAGCGTCCTGAGACATAATGAAAAACTGTTTTTT.

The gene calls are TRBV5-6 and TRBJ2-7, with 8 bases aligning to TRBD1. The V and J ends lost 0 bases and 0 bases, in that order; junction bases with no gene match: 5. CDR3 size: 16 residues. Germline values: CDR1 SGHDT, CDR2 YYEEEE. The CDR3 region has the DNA TGTGCCAGCAGCTTGGTGTGGGACAGGAGCTCCTACGAGCAGTACTTC. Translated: CASSLVWDRSSYEQYF.

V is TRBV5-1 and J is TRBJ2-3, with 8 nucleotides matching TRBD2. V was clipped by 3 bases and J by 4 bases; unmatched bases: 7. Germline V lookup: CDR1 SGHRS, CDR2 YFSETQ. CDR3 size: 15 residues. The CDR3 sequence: CASSYKTSASDTQYF. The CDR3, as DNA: TGCGCCAGCAGCTACAAGACTAGCGCGTCAGATACGCAGTATTTT.

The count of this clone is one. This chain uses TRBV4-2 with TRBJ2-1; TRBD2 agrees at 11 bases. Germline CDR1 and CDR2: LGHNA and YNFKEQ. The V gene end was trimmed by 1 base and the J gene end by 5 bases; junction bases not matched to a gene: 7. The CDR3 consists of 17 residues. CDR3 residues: CASSQATSGSSDNEQFF. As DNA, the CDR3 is TGTGCCAGCAGCCAAGCAACTAGCGGGAGCAGCGACAATGAGCAGTTCTTC.

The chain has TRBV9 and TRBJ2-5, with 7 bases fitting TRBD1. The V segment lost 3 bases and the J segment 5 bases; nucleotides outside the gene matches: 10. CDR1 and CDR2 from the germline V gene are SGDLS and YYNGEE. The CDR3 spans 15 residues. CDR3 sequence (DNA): TGTGCCAGCAGCGGCGATACAGGGGTCAGGGAGACCCAGTACTTC. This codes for CASSGDTGVRETQYF.

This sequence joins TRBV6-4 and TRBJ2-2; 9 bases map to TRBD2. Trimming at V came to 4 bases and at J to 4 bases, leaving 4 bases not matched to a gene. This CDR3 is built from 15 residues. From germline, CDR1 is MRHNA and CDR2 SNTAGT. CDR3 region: CASSGASGTTGELFF. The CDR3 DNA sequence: TGTGCCAGCAGTGGGGCTAGCGGGACCACCGGGGAGCTGTTTTTT.

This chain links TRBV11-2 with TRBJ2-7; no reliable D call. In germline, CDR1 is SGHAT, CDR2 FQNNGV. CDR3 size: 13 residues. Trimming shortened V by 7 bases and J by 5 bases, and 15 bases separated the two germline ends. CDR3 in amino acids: CASTPSGPNEQYF. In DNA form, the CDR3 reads TGTGCCAGCACACCGTCAGGCCCTAACGAGCAGTACTTC. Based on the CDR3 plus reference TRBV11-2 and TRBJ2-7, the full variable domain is EAGVAQSPRYKIIEKRQSVAFWCNPISGHATLYWYQQILGQGPKLLIQFQNNGVVDDSQLPKDRFSAERLKGVDSTLKIQPAKLEDSAVYLCASTPSGPNEQYFGPGTRLTVT.

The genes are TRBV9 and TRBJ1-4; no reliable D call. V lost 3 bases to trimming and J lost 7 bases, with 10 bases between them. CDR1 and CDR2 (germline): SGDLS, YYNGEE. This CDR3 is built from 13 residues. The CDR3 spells CASSAGASEKLFF. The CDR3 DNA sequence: TGTGCCAGCAGCGCGGGAGCCTCTGAAAAACTGTTTTTT.

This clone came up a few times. The CDR3 sequence: CASSTGGSSTDTQYF. CDR3 nucleotides: TGTGCCAGCAGCACGGGGGGATCTAGCACAGATACGCAGTATTTT. The V gene is TRBV9, the J gene TRBJ2-3, with TRBD2 matching 7 bases. CDR1 and CDR2 (germline): SGDLS, YYNGEE. This CDR3 spans 15 amino acids. Unmatched junction bases numbered 5, after V lost 4 bases and J lost 0 bases.

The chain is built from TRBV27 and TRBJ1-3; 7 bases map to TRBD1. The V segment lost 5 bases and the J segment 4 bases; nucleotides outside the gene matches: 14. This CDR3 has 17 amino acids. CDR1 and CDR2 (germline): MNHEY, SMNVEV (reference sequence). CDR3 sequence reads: CASSLYSRQGFGNTIYF. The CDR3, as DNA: TGTGCCAGCAGTCTCTACTCCAGACAGGGCTTCGGAAACACCATATATTTT.

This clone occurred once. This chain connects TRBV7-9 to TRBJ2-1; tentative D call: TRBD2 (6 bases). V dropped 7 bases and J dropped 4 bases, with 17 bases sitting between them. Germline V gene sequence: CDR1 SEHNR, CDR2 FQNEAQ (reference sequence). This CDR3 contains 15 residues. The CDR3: CASTYSLAGYNEQFF. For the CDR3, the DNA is TGTGCCAGCACCTATTCATTGGCGGGGTACAATGAGCAGTTCTTC.

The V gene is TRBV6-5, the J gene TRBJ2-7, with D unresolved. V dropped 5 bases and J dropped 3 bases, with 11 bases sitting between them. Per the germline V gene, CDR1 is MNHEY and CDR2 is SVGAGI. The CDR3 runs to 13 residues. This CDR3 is CASSIHPLYEQYF. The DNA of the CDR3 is TGTGCCAGCAGTATACACCCCCTCTACGAGCAGTACTTC.

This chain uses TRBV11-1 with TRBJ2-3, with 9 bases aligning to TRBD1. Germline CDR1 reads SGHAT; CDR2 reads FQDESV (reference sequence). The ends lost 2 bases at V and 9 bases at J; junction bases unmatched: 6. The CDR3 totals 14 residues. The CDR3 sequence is CASSLKVGQGTQYF. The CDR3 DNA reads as TGTGCCAGCAGCTTAAAGGTCGGACAGGGGACGCAGTATTTT.